This TCR beta chain was identified in a study of blood T cell repertoires in COVID-19. The method was immunoSEQ multiplex PCR; TCRdb's version includes in-frame clones alone and lacks a portion of them. This table holds about 50,000 clones, around three quarters found once. Trimming stripped 1 base from V and 4 bases from J, with 13 bases between. Germline assignment: CDR1 SEHNR and CDR2 FQNEAQ (reference sequence). The CDR3 extends over 15 amino acids. Specimen: peripheral blood. The V call is TRBV7-9, the J call TRBJ1-2, with D possibly TRBD1 on 5 matching bases. This sequence was found in a man between 70 and 80 years old with acute or convalescent COVID-19. CDR3 loop: CASSLDGGELYGYTF. The CDR3 bases are TGTGCCAGCAGCTTAGACGGGGGGGAACTCTATGGCTACACCTTC.